Below are 9 T cell receptor beta chains sequenced from a single sample in a study of early T cells in non-severe SARS-CoV-2 infection. TCRdb recomputed calls from the 5' RACE reads with MiXCR, one row per CDR3 protein. Here the sample spans around 61,000 distinct CDR3 sequences, 11% being singletons. Sequencing was carried out using whole blood. The receptors shown here come from an adult who was a healthcare worker with PCR-confirmed SARS-CoV-2 infection or an uninfected control (not recorded which).

In this sample, this clonotype turned up many times. V is TRBV13 and J is TRBJ2-7, with D unresolved. V lost 6 bases, J lost 0 bases, and 6 bases lay in between. Germline CDR1 reads PRHDT; CDR2 reads FYEKMQ (reference sequence). This CDR3 region has 12 residues. CDR3 coding DNA: TGTGCCAGCAGTTCGAGCTCCTACGAGCAGTACTTC. Its translation is CASSSSSYEQYF. Full variable domain (rest looked up from reference TRBV13 and TRBJ2-7): AAGVIQSPRHLIKEKRETATLKCYPIPRHDTVYWYQQGPGQDPQFLISFYEKMQSDKGSIPDRFSAQQFSDYHSELNMSSLELGDSALYFCASSSSSYEQYFGPGTRLTVT.

This clonotype was recorded at least ten times. The CDR3 here is CASSYRGRDTQYF. CDR3 nucleotide sequence: TGTGCCAGCAGTTACAGGGGAAGAGATACGCAGTATTTT. The chain links TRBV6-5 to TRBJ2-3, with D possibly TRBD1 on 5 matching bases. This CDR3 has 13 residues. Germline assignment: CDR1 MNHEY and CDR2 SVGAGI. Trimming pared 2 bases from V and 5 bases from J, leaving 8 bases between.

This clonotype was seen more than once but under ten times. The chain uses TRBV5-1 and TRBJ2-3, with 9 bases identical to TRBD1. From germline, CDR1 is SGHRS and CDR2 YFSETQ. V dropped 0 bases and J dropped 3; count of bases not matched to a gene: 11. The length of the CDR3 is 18 residues. The CDR3 protein is CASSLDLINRGHTDTQYF. CDR3 nucleotide sequence: TGCGCCAGCAGCTTGGATCTTATAAACAGGGGGCATACAGATACGCAGTATTTT.

This clonotype occurred many times. This rearrangement joins TRBV11-2 to TRBJ1-2, with D unresolved. This CDR3 is 16 amino acids long. Trimming took off 5 bases at V and 4 bases at J, with 20 bases between the two ends. Looked up from germline, CDR1 is SGHAT and CDR2 is FQNNGV. CDR3 DNA: TGTGCCAGCAGCCGCCTGACGGCCACCCGTCCCTATGGCTACACCTTC. It codes for CASSRLTATRPYGYTF.

This clonotype was counted between two and nine times. The V gene is TRBV29-1, the J gene TRBJ1-2; 8 bases map to TRBD1. The CDR3 runs to 12 residues. Trimming removed 7 bases from V and 2 bases from J; junction bases left unmatched: 3. CDR1 SQVTM and CDR2 ANQGSEA come from the germline V gene. The CDR3 here is CSAGDRNYGYTF. As DNA, the CDR3 is TGCAGCGCAGGGGACAGGAACTATGGCTACACCTTC.

This clonotype was found many times. The J gene is TRBJ2-7, the V gene TRBV7-9, with 7 bases fitting TRBD1. Trimming at V came to 5 bases and at J to 4 bases, leaving 8 bases not matched to a gene. The CDR3 has 14 residues. Per the germline V gene, CDR1 is SEHNR and CDR2 is FQNEAQ (reference sequence). CDR3 amino acids: CASSDNRDSYEQYF. CDR3 DNA sequence: TGTGCCAGCAGCGATAACCGGGACAGTTACGAGCAGTACTTC.

The chain employs TRBV2 and TRBJ2-2; D is perhaps TRBD2 (6 bases). The V and J ends lost 7 bases and 4 bases respectively, with 10 bases between them. There are 13 residues in the CDR3. Germline V CDR1 and CDR2: SNHLY, FYNNEI. CDR3 DNA sequence: TGTGCCAGCATTCTAGCGCGCACCGGGGAGCTGTTTTTT. This encodes CASILARTGELFF.

The chain joins TRBV29-1 to TRBJ1-2, with 10 bases identical to TRBD1. Per the germline V gene, CDR1 is SQVTM and CDR2 is ANQGSEA. Trimming cost V 7 bases and J 7 bases; bases outside gene matches: 6. The CDR3 runs to 12 residues. The chain's CDR3 is CSGTGGEGGYTF. CDR3 nucleotide sequence: TGCAGCGGGACAGGGGGAGAGGGTGGCTACACCTTC.

There are a few counts of this clonotype. The J gene is TRBJ1-2, the V gene TRBV27; the match to TRBD1 covers 8 bases. The germline CDR1 and CDR2 sequences are MNHEY and SMNVEV (reference sequence). With 4 bases clipped from V and 7 bases from J, the junction kept 11 bases outside the gene matches. The CDR3 spans 15 residues. This CDR3 is CASSSRVQGALGYTF. The CDR3 nucleotides read TGTGCCAGCAGTTCGCGAGTGCAGGGGGCTCTTGGCTACACCTTC.